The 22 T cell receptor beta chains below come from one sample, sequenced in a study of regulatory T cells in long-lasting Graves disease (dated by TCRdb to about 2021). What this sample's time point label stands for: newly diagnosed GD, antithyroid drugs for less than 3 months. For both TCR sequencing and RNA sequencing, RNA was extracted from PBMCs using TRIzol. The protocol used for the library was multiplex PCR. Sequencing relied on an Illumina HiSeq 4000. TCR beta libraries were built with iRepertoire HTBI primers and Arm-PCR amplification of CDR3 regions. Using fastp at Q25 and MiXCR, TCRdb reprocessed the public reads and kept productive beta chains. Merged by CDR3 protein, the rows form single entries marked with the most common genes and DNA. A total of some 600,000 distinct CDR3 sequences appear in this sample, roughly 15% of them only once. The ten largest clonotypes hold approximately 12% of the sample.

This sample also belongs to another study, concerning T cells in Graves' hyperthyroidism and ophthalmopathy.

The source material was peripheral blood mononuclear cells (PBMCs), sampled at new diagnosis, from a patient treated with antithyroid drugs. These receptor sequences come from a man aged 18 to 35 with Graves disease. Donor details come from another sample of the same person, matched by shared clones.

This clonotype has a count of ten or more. Here the CDR3 DNA reads TGTGCCAGCAGTTCGGCAGGGATGAACACTGAAGCTTTCTTT. Residues: CASSSAGMNTEAFF. The chain combines TRBV12-3 or TRBV12-4 with TRBJ1-1; perhaps TRBD1 as D (5 bases). The CDR3 length is 14 residues. The V end was cut by 4 bases, the J end by 0 bases, with 9 bases between.

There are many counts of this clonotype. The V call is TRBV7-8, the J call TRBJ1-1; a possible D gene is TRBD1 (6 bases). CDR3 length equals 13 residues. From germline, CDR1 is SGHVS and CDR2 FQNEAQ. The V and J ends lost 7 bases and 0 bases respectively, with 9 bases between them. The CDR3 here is CASKQGMNTEAFF. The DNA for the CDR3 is TGTGCCAGCAAACAGGGCATGAACACTGAAGCTTTCTTT. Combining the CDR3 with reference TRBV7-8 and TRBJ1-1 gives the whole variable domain GAGVSQSPRYKVAKRGQDVALRCDPISGHVSLFWYQQALGQGPEFLTYFQNEAQLDKSGLPSDRFFAERPEGSVSTLKIQRTQQEDSAVYLCASKQGMNTEAFFGQGTRLTVV.

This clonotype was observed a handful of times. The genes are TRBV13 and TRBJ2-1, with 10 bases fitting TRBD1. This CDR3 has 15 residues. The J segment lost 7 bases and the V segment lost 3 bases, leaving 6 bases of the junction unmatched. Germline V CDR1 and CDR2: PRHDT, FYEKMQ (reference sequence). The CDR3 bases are TGTGCCAGCAGCTTGGGGACAGGGGAATGGAATGAGCAGTTCTTC. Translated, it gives CASSLGTGEWNEQFF.

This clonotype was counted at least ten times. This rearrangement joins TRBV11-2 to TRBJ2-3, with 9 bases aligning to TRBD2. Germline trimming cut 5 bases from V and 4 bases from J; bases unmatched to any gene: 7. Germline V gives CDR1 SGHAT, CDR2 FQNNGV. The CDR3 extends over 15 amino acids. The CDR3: CASSATSGHADTQYF. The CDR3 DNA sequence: TGTGCCAGCAGCGCGACTAGCGGCCACGCAGATACGCAGTATTTT.

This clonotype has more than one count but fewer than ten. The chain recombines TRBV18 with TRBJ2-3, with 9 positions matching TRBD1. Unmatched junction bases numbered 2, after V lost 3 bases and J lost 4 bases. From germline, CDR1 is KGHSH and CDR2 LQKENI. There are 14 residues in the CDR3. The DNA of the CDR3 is TGTGCCAGCTCACCGAGGACAGGGGCAGATACGCAGTATTTT. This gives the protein CASSPRTGADTQYF. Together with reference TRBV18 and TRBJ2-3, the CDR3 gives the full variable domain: NAGVMQNPRHLVRRRGQEARLRCSPMKGHSHVYWYRQLPEEGLKFMVYLQKENIIDESGMPKERFSAEFPKEGPSILRIQQVVRGDSAAYFCASSPRTGADTQYFGPGTRLTVL.

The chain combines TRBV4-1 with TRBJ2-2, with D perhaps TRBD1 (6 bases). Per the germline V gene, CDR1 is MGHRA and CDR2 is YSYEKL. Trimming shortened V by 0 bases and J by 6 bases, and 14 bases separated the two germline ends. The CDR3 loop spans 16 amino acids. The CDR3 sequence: CASSQDHGRGAGELFF. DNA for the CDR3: TGCGCCAGCAGCCAAGATCATGGCAGGGGAGCCGGGGAGCTGTTTTTT.

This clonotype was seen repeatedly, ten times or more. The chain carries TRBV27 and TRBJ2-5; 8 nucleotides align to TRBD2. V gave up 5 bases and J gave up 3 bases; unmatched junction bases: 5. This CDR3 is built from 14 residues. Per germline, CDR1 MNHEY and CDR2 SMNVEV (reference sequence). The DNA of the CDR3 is TGTGCCAGCAGTACTGGACTAGCTGAAGAGACCCAGTACTTC. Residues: CASSTGLAEETQYF.

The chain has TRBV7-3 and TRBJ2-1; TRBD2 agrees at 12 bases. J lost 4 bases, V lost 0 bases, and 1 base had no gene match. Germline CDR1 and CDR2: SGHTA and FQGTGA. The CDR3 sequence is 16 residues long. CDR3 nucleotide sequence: TGTGCCAGCAGCTTAACGGGGACTAGCGGGTACAATGAGCAGTTCTTC. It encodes CASSLTGTSGYNEQFF. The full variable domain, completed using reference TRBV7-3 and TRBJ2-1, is GAGVSQTPSNKVTEKGKYVELRCDPISGHTALYWYRQSLGQGPEFLIYFQGTGAADDSGLPNDRFFAVRPEGSVSTLKIQRTERGDSAVYLCASSLTGTSGYNEQFFGPGTRLTVL.

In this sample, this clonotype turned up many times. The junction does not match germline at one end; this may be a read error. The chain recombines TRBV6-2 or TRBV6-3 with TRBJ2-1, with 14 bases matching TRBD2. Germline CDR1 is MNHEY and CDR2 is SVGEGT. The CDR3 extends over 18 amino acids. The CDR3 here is CASSDSFRLAGGGNEQFF. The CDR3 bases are TGTGCCAGCAGTGACTCGTTCCGACTAGCGGGAGGGGGGAATGAGCAGTTCTTC.

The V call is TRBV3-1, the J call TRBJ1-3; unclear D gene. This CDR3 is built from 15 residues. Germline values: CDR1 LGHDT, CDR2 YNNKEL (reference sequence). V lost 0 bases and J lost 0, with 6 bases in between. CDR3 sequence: CASSQEQTSGNTIYF. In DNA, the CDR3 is TGTGCCAGCAGCCAAGAGCAGACCTCTGGAAACACCATATATTTT.

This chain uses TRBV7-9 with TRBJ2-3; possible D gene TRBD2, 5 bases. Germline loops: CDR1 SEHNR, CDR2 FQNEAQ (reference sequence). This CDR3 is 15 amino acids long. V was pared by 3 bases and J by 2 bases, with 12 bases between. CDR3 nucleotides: TGTGCCAGCAGCTTGAATCGGGATTCCACAGATACGCAGTATTTT. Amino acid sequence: CASSLNRDSTDTQYF.

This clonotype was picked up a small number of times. The CDR3 coding sequence is TGCAGCGTTGATAGGCAGGGGGGCGAAGCTTTCTTT. Protein sequence: CSVDRQGGEAFF. This chain joins TRBV29-1 and TRBJ1-1, with 7 bases matching TRBD1. CDR3 size: 12 residues. Germline loops: CDR1 SQVTM, CDR2 ANQGSEA. Trimming cost V 3 bases and J 8 bases; bases outside gene matches: 6.

CDR3 loop: CASSQISPSNEQFF. The CDR3, as DNA: TGTGCCAGCAGCCAAATATCTCCGAGCAATGAGCAGTTCTTC. The chain has TRBV3-1 and TRBJ2-1; D gene unclear. Deletions cut 2 bases from V and 6 bases from J, with 11 bases between. This CDR3 has 14 residues. Germline V CDR1 and CDR2: LGHDT, YNNKEL (reference sequence).

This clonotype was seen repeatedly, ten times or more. The CDR3 is CASSSMNGRADTQYF. DNA for the CDR3: TGTGCCAGCAGTTCGATGAACGGGAGGGCGGATACGCAGTATTTT. This chain uses TRBV28 with TRBJ2-3; 8 nucleotides line up with TRBD2. Germline CDR1 is MDHEN and CDR2 is SYDVKM. This CDR3 is built from 15 residues. After removal of 4 bases from V and 6 bases from J, the junction contained 9 bases not matched to a gene. The full variable domain, its missing parts supplied by reference TRBV28 and TRBJ2-3, is DVKVTQSSRYLVKRTGEKVFLECVQDMDHENMFWYRQDPGLGLRLIYFSYDVKMKEKGDIPEGYSVSREKKERFSLILESASTNQTSMYLCASSSMNGRADTQYFGPGTRLTVL.

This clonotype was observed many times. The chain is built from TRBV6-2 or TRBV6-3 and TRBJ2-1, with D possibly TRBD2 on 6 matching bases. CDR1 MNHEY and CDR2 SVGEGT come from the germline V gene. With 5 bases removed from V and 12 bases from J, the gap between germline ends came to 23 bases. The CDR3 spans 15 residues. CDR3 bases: TGTGCCAGCAGTGCCCGGGACTGGGCCAGGTTTGGGCAGTTCTTC. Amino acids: CASSARDWARFGQFF.

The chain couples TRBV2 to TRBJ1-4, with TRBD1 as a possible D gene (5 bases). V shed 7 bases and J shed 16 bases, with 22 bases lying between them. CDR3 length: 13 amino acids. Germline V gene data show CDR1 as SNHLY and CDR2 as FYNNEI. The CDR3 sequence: CASINGRDDPPFF. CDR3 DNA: TGTGCCAGCATAAACGGGAGGGACGATCCCCCGTTTTTT. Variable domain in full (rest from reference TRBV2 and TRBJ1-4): EPEVTQTPSHQVTQMGQEVILRCVPISNHLYFYWYRQILGQKVEFLVSFYNNEISEKSEIFDDQFSVERPDGSNFTLKIRSTKLEDSAMYFCASINGRDDPPFFGSGTQLSVL.

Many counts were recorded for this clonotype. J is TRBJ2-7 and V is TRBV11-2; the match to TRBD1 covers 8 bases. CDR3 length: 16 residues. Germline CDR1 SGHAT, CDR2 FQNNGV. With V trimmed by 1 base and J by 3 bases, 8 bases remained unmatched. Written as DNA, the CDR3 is TGTGCCAGCAGCTTAGGTAGACAGGGGCGAAACTACGAGCAGTACTTC. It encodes CASSLGRQGRNYEQYF.

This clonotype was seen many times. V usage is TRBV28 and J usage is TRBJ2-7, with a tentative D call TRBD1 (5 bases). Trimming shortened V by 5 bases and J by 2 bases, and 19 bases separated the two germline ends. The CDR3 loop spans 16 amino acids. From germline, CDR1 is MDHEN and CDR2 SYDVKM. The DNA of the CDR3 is TGTGCCAGCAGTCCCCACGCAGGGCAAATTACCTACGAGCAGTACTTC. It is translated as CASSPHAGQITYEQYF.

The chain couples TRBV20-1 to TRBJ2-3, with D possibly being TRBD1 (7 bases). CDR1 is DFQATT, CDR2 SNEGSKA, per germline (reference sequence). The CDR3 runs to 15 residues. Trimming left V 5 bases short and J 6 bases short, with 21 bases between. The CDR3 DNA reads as TGCAGTGCTTCCCGGGACAGCGGGCGGCAGGATACGCAGTATTTT. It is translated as CSASRDSGRQDTQYF.

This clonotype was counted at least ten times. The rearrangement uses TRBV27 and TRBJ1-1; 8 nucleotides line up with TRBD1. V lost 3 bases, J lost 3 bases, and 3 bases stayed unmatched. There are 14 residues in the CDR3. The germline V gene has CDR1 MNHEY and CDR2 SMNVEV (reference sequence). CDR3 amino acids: CASSFDRGYTEAFF. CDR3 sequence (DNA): TGTGCCAGCAGTTTTGACAGGGGCTACACTGAAGCTTTCTTT.

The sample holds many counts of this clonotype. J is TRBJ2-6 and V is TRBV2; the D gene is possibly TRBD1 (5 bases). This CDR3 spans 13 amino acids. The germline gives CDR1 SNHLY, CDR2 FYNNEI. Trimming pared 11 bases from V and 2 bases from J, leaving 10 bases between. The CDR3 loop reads CAGQGTGANVLTF. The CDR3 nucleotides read TGTGCCGGACAAGGGACTGGGGCCAACGTCCTGACTTTC. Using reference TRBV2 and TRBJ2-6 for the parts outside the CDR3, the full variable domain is EPEVTQTPSHQVTQMGQEVILRCVPISNHLYFYWYRQILGQKVEFLVSFYNNEISEKSEIFDDQFSVERPDGSNFTLKIRSTKLEDSAMYFCAGQGTGANVLTFGAGSRLTVL.

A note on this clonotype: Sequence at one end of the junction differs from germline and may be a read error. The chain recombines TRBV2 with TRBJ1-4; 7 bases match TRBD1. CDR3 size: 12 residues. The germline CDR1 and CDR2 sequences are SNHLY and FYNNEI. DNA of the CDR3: TGTGTCAGCAGAGACAGGGATGAAAAACTGTTTTTT. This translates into CVSRDRDEKLFF.